Presented here are 3 T cell receptor beta chains from one specimen sequenced in a study of identical twins. TCRdb re-called the 5' RACE reads through MiXCR, storing one row per CDR3 protein. The sample carries 600,000 to 700,000 distinct CDR3 sequences, 20% to 25% recorded once. The same sample was also studied in work on T cells expressing NK-cell markers.

The sample taken for sequencing was PBMCs. These receptors came from a woman aged 18-29 years in good health.

This clonotype showed up just a few times. The chain joins TRBV6-5 to TRBJ2-7; 10 bases match TRBD2. CDR3 length: 18 residues. Germline loops: CDR1 MNHEY, CDR2 SVGAGI. The V segment lost 0 bases and the J segment 3 bases; nucleotides outside the gene matches: 11. The CDR3 sequence: CASSYSMIGSGGNYEQYF. For the CDR3, the DNA is TGTGCCAGCAGTTACTCGATGATTGGTAGCGGGGGGAACTACGAGCAGTACTTC.

This clonotype was seen a handful of times. CDR3 residues: CASSQGTSPDTQYF. DNA of the CDR3: TGCGCCAGCAGCCAGGGGACTAGTCCGGATACGCAGTATTTT. The chain carries TRBV4-3 and TRBJ2-3; 8 bases agree with TRBD2. CDR1 LGHNA and CDR2 YSLEER come from the germline V gene. Losses at the gene ends were 3 bases for V and 6 bases for J; bases not matched to a gene: 5. This CDR3 contains 14 residues.

The V and J genes are TRBV4-2 and TRBJ2-3; TRBD2 is a possible D gene (5 bases). V lost 3 bases, J lost 6 bases, and 19 bases lay in between. The CDR3 runs 16 residues. From germline, CDR1 is LGHNA and CDR2 YNFKEQ. This CDR3 reads CASSQGRISRNDTQYF. CDR3 sequence (DNA): TGTGCCAGCAGCCAGGGGAGAATCTCTAGGAACGATACGCAGTATTTT.